What follows are 4 T cell receptor delta chains derived from one specimen sequenced in a study of γδ T cells in repeated Plasmodium falciparum infection. With CATT, TCRdb re-called clones from the multiplex PCR reads. The sample holds around 49,000 delta-chain clones, about 2% seen once. Flow sorting of PBMC yielded separate Vgamma9/Vdelta2+ and Vdelta2-negative gammadelta T cell populations for bulk repertoire analysis. The source material was gamma-delta T cells from blood. These receptors all come from a pool of human donors (malaria-infected and uninfected, not separated).

This clone was recorded many times. The chain carries TRDV1 and TRDJ1; D not certain. Trimming stripped 1 base from V and 0 bases from J, with 9 bases between. This CDR3 spans 15 amino acids. Per the germline V gene, CDR1 is TSWWSYY and CDR2 is QGS. The CDR3 coding sequence is TGTGCTCTTGGGGAACCCGTTACCGACACCGATAAACTCATCTTT. This codes for CALGEPVTDTDKLIF.

There are a few counts of this clone. The protein TCRdb lists belongs to a much larger clone and differs from this DNA's translation at residue 6, which points to a read error; the protein shown is made from the DNA. The genes are TRDV1 and TRDJ1, with 8 nucleotides matching TRDD3. The J gene was not available in TCRdb and was assigned here by matching the DNA to germline segments. Losses at the gene ends were 2 bases for V and 1 base for J; bases not matched to a gene: 36. Germline V gene data show CDR1 as TSWWSYY and CDR2 as QGS. CDR3 length equals 26 residues. The CDR3, as DNA: TGTGCTCTTGGGGAAATATTTCCCGCCTTCCGGCGATCCCTTTACTGGGGGCGCCTTCCCACCGATAAACTCATCTTT. It codes for CALGEIFPAFRRSLYWGRLPTDKLIF.

This clone has a handful of counts. TCRdb's protein, taken from a much larger clone, differs from this DNA's translation at residue 20, likely owing to a read error; the protein displayed comes from the DNA. The rearrangement joins TRDV1 to TRDJ1; 13 nucleotides agree with TRDD3. The J gene is not listed in TCRdb, so it was assigned here from a DNA match to germline. The CDR3 is made up of 24 amino acids. Looked up from germline, CDR1 is TSWWSYY and CDR2 is QGS. CDR3 sequence reads: CALGELLPHPTYWGIRHDTGKLIF. The CDR3 DNA follows: TGTGCTCTTGGGGAGCTGCTTCCTCACCCCACGTACTGGGGGATACGTCATGACACCGGTAAACTCATCTTT.

This clone was found a few times. TCRdb assigns this DNA the protein of a much larger clone, which departs from its translation at residue 14; this likely reflects a read error, and the protein shown comes from translating the DNA. The chain has TRDV3 and TRDJ1; a weak D match, TRDD2 (7 bases). No J gene was available from TCRdb, and it was assigned here by a germline match of the DNA. The CDR3 runs to 18 residues. The germline V gene encodes CDR1 TVYSNPD and CDR2 GDNSRS (reference sequence). The CDR3 DNA reads as TGTGCCTTGAATTTTCCTACGTGGTGGGGGGCGTACACCGAAAAACTCATCTTT. Protein sequence: CALNFPTWWGAYTEKLIF.